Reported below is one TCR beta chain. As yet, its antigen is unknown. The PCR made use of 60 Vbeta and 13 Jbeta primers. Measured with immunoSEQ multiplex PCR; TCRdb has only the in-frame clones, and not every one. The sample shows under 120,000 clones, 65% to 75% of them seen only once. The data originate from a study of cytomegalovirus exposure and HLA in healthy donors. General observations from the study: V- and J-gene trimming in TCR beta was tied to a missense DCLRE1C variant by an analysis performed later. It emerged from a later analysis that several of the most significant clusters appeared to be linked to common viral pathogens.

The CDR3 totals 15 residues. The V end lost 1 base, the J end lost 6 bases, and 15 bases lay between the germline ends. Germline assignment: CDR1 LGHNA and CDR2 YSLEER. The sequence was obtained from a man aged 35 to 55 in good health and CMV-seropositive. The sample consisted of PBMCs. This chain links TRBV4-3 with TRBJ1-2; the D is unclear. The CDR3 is CASSQGEGHVDGYTF. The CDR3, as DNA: TGCGCCAGCAGCCAAGGCGAGGGTCACGTGGATGGCTACACCTTC.